This T cell receptor (beta chain) stems from a study of OX40 agonist ivuxolimab in advanced cancers. Overall study: Partial responses were achieved by three patients: one hepatocellular carcinoma, two cutaneous melanoma.

Only in-frame clones appear in the TCRdb table, and some are missing; sequencing was by immunoSEQ multiplex PCR. The table lists fewer than 85,000 clones, roughly 80% of them singletons. Sequencing used CD4+ or CD8+ T cells sorted from blood, obtained in a trial of the OX40 agonist ivuxolimab. The sequence was obtained from an adult with an advanced solid tumor such as melanoma, head and neck, liver or kidney cancer.

In DNA, the CDR3 is TGTGCCAGTAGTAGGGGGACGGCAAGTTCAAATTCACCCCTCCACTTT. This translates into CASSRGTASSNSPLHF. The chain couples TRBV19 to TRBJ1-6; perhaps TRBD1 as D (5 bases). The CDR3 length is 16 residues. Germline-derived CDR1 and CDR2 are LNHDA and SQIVND (reference sequence). The ends were cut back, 4 bases at V and 7 bases at J, with 17 bases in the middle.